Each of the 6 T cell receptor beta chains below was sequenced from the same sample in a study of shared clonotypes between healthy human individuals. Profiling relied on immunoSEQ multiplex PCR, and the TCRdb table lists in-frame clones only, not all of them. The data show 490,000 or so clones, roughly 85% seen once. Material: PBMCs. These receptors came from a woman aged 40 to 50 in good health. Some clones in this sample may be carry-over from other donors' samples.

This clone was seen a single time. In the same sample, other DNA sequences code for this CDR3. The CDR3 region is CASSFRDNYGYTF. DNA of the CDR3: TGTGCCAGCAGTTTCAGGGATAACTATGGCTACACCTTC. The V gene is TRBV7-9, the J gene TRBJ1-2; D possibly corresponds to TRBD1 (5 bases). Deletions cut 6 bases from V and 1 base from J, with 9 bases between. This CDR3 comprises 13 residues. Germline V gene lookup returns CDR1 SEHNR and CDR2 FQNEAQ (reference sequence).

This sequence joins TRBV27 and TRBJ2-7, with D perhaps given as TRBD1 or TRBD2 (5 bases each). The CDR3 length is 16 residues. Germline CDR1 and CDR2: MNHEY and SMNVEV (reference sequence). V was pared by 5 bases and J by 5 bases, with 22 bases between. The CDR3 loop reads CASSKLSGGATNEQYF. Written as DNA, the CDR3 is TGTGCCAGCAGTAAATTGAGCGGTGGGGCCACGAACGAGCAGTACTTC.

As to this clone: A far larger clone is off by one base, so a read error is likely. Other DNA variants within this sample encode the same CDR3. This chain uses TRBV14 with TRBJ2-1, with 10 bases fitting TRBD2. The CDR3 extends over 16 amino acids. Germline V gives CDR1 SGHDN, CDR2 FVKESK. The V segment lost 4 bases and the J segment 10 bases; nucleotides outside the gene matches: 13. CDR3 sequence: CASSRDSGRWIDEQFF. CDR3 DNA: TGTGCCAGCAGCCGGGATAGCGGGAGGTGGATCGACGAGCAGTTCTTC.

The V gene is TRBV7-9, the J gene TRBJ2-1; D remains unclear. In germline, CDR1 is SEHNR, CDR2 FQNEAQ (reference sequence). This CDR3 is 13 amino acids long. Deletions cut 6 bases from V and 2 bases from J, with 8 bases between. The CDR3 region is CASRRPTYNEQFF. The DNA of the CDR3 is TGTGCCAGCAGACGTCCAACCTACAATGAGCAGTTCTTC.

This chain uses TRBV5-1 with TRBJ2-1; 8 bases fit TRBD2. Trimming cost V 4 bases and J 5 bases; bases outside gene matches: 14. This CDR3 spans 17 amino acids. Germline V gene sequence: CDR1 SGHRS, CDR2 YFSETQ. Here the CDR3 reads CASSPGGLAGANNEQFF. CDR3 nucleotides: TGCGCCAGCAGCCCGGGCGGGCTAGCGGGCGCCAACAATGAGCAGTTCTTC.

As concerns this clone: Other DNA sequences within the sample encode an identical CDR3. The chain joins TRBV6-6 to TRBJ2-7; D perhaps matches TRBD1 (6 bases). V was cut by 2 bases and J by 1 base, with 9 bases left in between. Germline V CDR1 and CDR2: MNHNY, SVGAGI (reference sequence). The CDR3 spans 14 residues. The CDR3: CASSYGQGSYEQYF. DNA of the CDR3: TGTGCCAGCAGTTACGGTCAGGGGTCCTACGAGCAGTACTTC.